The clone carrying this T cell receptor beta chain came up a few times. TCRdb recomputed calls from the RACE reads with MiXCR, one row per CDR3 protein. The data contain tens of thousands of distinct CDR3 sequences, under 15% of them seen just once; the ten biggest clones take up 5.7%. Described time point: patch test 3, about 24 weeks after DPC sensitization. Described treatment: therapeutic diphenylcyclopropenone sensitization with weekly scalp DPC. This sample is drawn from a study of human T cells and chemical hapten exposure. Study-level background: Upper back patch tests used 0.01% DPC, scored after 6 days.

Sample: whole blood, taken in connection with sensitization to the hapten diphenylcyclopropenone (DPC). The TCR was taken from a woman in her forties or fifties with alopecia areata. Some clones in this sample may be carry-over from other donors' samples.

The CDR3 DNA follows: TGTGCCAGCTCGGACAGTACAGCCTACGAGCAGTACTTC. Residues: CASSDSTAYEQYF. The J gene is TRBJ2-7, the V gene TRBV27; perhaps TRBD1 as D (6 bases). The germline gives CDR1 MNHEY, CDR2 SMNVEV (reference sequence). The length of the CDR3 is 13 residues. With 8 bases removed from V and 2 bases from J, the gap between germline ends came to 13 bases.